This TCR beta chain was captured by sequencing in a study of cytomegalovirus exposure and HLA in healthy donors. Germline V gene data show CDR1 as SEHNR and CDR2 as FQNEAQ (reference sequence). Trimming took 1 base from V and 4 from J; bases not matched to a gene: 5. This CDR3 has 16 amino acids. Notes on the study in general: Roughly even sequencing depth across donors was the assumption behind the presence/absence analyses.

In this sample, this clone turned up a few times. Its cognate antigen is unknown. The PCR was carried out with 60 Vbeta primers and 13 Jbeta primers. The repertoire was sequenced with immunoSEQ multiplex PCR; TCRdb's copy has only in-frame clones and lacks some. The data show about 200,000 clones, roughly three quarters seen once. This chain joins TRBV7-9 and TRBJ1-5; 9 bases align to TRBD1. The source material was PBMCs. The receptor was isolated from a male donor in good health and CMV-seropositive. The CDR3 sequence is CASSLGTGVPNQPQHF. CDR3 DNA: TGTGCCAGCAGCTTAGGGACAGGGGTTCCGAATCAGCCCCAGCATTTT.